This TCR beta chain was observed in a study of blood T cell repertoires in COVID-19. Study details: Collection of acute and convalescent COVID-19 samples took place in the United States, Italy and Spain.

Authors' processing steps: Reference gene primer amplification in the assay estimated nucleated cell counts. Produced via immunoSEQ multiplex PCR; TCRdb's table is partial and in-frame only. For V, J and clone size, that table is used; D and trimming come from the DNA. The sample has over 200,000 clones, 92% seen once. Germline V lookup: CDR1 SGDLS, CDR2 YYNGEE. The CDR3 covers 14 residues. V lost 0 bases to trimming and J lost 0 bases, with 7 bases between them. The sequenced material came from peripheral blood. The chain carries TRBV9 and TRBJ2-7; no reliable D call. This TCR was sampled from a man aged 25-40 years with acute or convalescent COVID-19. CDR3 DNA sequence: TGTGCCAGCAGCGTAGCAGGCCTCTCCTACGAGCAGTACTTC. Amino acid sequence: CASSVAGLSYEQYF.